A selection of T cell receptor beta chains follows, all from one sample in a study of blood T cell repertoires in COVID-19. TCRdb's table, derived via immunoSEQ multiplex PCR, lists solely in-frame clones and lacks some. The table lists over 130,000 clones, around 86% of them singletons, with roughly 3.4% in the top ten. The source material was peripheral blood. All receptors come from a man aged 65 to 79 with acute or convalescent COVID-19. Both conserved end residues are part of each CDR3. The D gene is left open where the match is weak. The listing skips clone size in some rows; elsewhere it reads once, few, many or a size class.

clone size	V gene	J gene	D gene	CDR3 DNA	CDR3 protein
NA	TRBV2	TRBJ2-1	TRBD2	TGTGCCAGCAGGGAGACTAGCGGCTACAATGAGCAGTTCTTC	CASRETSGYNEQFF
NA	TRBV27	TRBJ2-2	TRBD2	TGTGCCAGCAGTTTAATCCCCCTTCGACTAGCGGGAAAGAACACCGGGGAGCTGTTTTTT	CASSLIPLRLAGKNTGELFF
NA	TRBV11-2	TRBJ2-1	TRBD2	TGTGCCAGCAGCTTAGCGTCGGGAGGGCCCTATGAGCAGTTCTTC	CASSLASGGPYEQFF
NA	TRBV5-4	TRBJ2-1	TRBD2	TGTGCCAGCAGTTTGACAGGGGGACTAGCGGGAGGGTTTTACAATGAGCAGTTCTTC	CASSLTGGLAGGFYNEQFF
NA	TRBV6-2/TRBV6-3	TRBJ2-7	NA	TGTGCCAGCAGCTCACCGCCTGCGGGCTCCTACGAGCAGTACTTC	CASSSPPAGSYEQYF
once	TRBV14	TRBJ1-3	TRBD1	TGTGCCAGCAGCTCACCAGATTCGGGACAGGGGGGATACTCTGGAAACACCATATATTTT	CASSSPDSGQGGYSGNTIYF
NA	TRBV7-3	TRBJ2-2	TRBD2	TGTGCCAGCAGCTTCGGGACTAGTAACACCGGGGAGCTGTTTTTT	CASSFGTSNTGELFF
once	TRBV3-1/TRBV3-2	TRBJ1-3	NA	TGTGCCAGCAGCCAGAGGGAGTCTGGAAACACCATATATTTT	CASSQRESGNTIYF
NA	TRBV29-1	TRBJ1-2	TRBD1	TGCAGCGTAACCGGGACAGATGGCTACACCTTC	CSVTGTDGYTF
NA	TRBV7-2	TRBJ2-5	TRBD2	TGTGCCAGCAGCACTGGGACTAGCGGGAGTGAGACCCAGTACTTC	CASSTGTSGSETQYF
NA	TRBV24-1	TRBJ2-2	NA	TGTGCCACCAGTAGGGGCGCGATCGGGGAGCTGTTTTTT	CATSRGAIGELFF
once	TRBV19	TRBJ2-1	NA	TGTGCCAGTAGTATAGCCACCTACAATGAGCAGTTCTTC	CASSIATYNEQFF
NA	TRBV3-1/TRBV3-2	TRBJ2-7	NA	TGTGCCAGCAGCCAACCCCGGGACTTTCCCTCCTACGAGCAGTACTTC	CASSQPRDFPSYEQYF
NA	TRBV9	TRBJ1-1	TRBD1	TGTGCCAGCAGCGTAAGTCCGGGACAGGGCACTGAAGCTTTCTTT	CASSVSPGQGTEAFF
once	TRBV27	TRBJ2-1	NA	TGTGCCAGCAGCTCCACCGGACTACCCACCTACAATGAGCAGTTCTTC	CASSSTGLPTYNEQFF